This T cell receptor (beta chain) was identified during a study of cytomegalovirus exposure and HLA in healthy donors. Study-level findings and limits: A later analysis showed HLA-associated TCR beta chains outstripping equally common others in clonal expansion.

PCR primers comprised 60 Vbeta and 13 Jbeta primers. Original methodology: The count from a later analysis was some 81 million unique TCR beta chains, some 9.9 million of them shared. TCRdb's copy holds only in-frame clones and misses some; the assay was immunoSEQ multiplex PCR. The DNA gave D and trimming, while V, J and clone size come from that table. Here the sample table reports 40,000 to 45,000 clones. Nominally healthy donors were sampled, though unrecorded immune exposures were likely. V shed 1 base and J shed 5 bases, with 14 bases lying between them. The CDR3 consists of 16 residues. Germline V CDR1 and CDR2: SEHNR, FQNEAQ (reference sequence). Turning to this clone: Antigen specificity is unknown.

The source of this sequence is a woman under 40 in good health and CMV-seronegative. Sample: PBMCs. The genes are TRBV7-9 and TRBJ1-4; D remains unclear. This CDR3 is CASSLGIGKVNEKLFF. The CDR3 DNA sequence: TGTGCCAGCAGCTTAGGTATCGGGAAGGTCAATGAAAAACTGTTTTTT. The full variable domain, rest sourced from reference TRBV7-9 and TRBJ1-4, is DTGVSQNPRHKITKRGQNVTFRCDPISEHNRLYWYRQTLGQGPEFLTYFQNEAQLEKSRLLSDRFSAERPKGSFSTLEIQRTEQGDSAMYLCASSLGIGKVNEKLFFGSGTQLSVL.